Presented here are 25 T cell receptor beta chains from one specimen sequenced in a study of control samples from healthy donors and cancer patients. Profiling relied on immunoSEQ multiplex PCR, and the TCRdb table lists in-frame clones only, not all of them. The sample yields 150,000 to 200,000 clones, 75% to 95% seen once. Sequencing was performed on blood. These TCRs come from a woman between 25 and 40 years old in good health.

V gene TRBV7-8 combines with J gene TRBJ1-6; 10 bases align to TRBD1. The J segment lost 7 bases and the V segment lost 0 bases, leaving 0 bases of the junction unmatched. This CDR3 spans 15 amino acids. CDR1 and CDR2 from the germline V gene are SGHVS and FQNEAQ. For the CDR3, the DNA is TGTGCCAGCAGCTTAGCGGGACAGGGGAATTCACCCCTCCACTTT. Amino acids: CASSLAGQGNSPLHF.

CDR3 region: CASRRTSGGAKNIQYF. CDR3 in DNA: TGTGCCAGCAGACGGACTAGCGGGGGGGCCAAAAACATTCAGTACTTC. The chain has TRBV27 and TRBJ2-4, with TRBD2 matching over 14 bases. Losses at the gene ends were 6 bases for V and 1 base for J; bases not matched to a gene: 2. Germline loops: CDR1 MNHEY, CDR2 SMNVEV (reference sequence). The CDR3 contains 16 residues.

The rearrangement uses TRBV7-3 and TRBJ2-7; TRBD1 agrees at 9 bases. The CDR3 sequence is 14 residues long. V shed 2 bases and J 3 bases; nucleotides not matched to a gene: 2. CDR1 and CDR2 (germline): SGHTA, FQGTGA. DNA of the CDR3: TGTGCCAGCAGCTTAGGGACAGGGAGCTACGAGCAGTACTTC. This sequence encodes CASSLGTGSYEQYF.

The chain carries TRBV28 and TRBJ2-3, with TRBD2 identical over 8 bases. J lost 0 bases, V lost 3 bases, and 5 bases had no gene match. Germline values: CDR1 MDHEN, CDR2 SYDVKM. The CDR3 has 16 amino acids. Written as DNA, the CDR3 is TGTGCCAGCAGTTTGGAACTAGCGGCTAGCACAGATACGCAGTATTTT. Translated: CASSLELAASTDTQYF.

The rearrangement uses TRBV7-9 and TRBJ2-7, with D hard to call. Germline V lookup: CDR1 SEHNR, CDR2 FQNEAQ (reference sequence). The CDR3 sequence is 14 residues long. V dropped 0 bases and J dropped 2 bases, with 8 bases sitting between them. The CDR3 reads CASSLAAGTYEQYF. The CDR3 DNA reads TGTGCCAGCAGCTTAGCGGCTGGAACCTACGAGCAGTACTTC.

The CDR3 sequence is CASRTGAQPQHF. CDR3 DNA: TGTGCCAGCAGGACAGGGGCCCAGCCCCAGCATTTT. This rearrangement joins TRBV27 to TRBJ1-5, with 8 positions matching TRBD1. J lost 7 bases, V lost 6 bases, and 2 bases had no gene match. CDR1 MNHEY and CDR2 SMNVEV come from the germline V gene (reference sequence). There are 12 residues in the CDR3.

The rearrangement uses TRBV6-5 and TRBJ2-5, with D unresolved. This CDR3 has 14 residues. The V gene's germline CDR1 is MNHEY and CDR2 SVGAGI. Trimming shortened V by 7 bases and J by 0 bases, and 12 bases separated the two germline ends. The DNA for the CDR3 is TGTGCCAGCACCCAAGGGTGGTACCAAGAGACCCAGTACTTC. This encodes CASTQGWYQETQYF.

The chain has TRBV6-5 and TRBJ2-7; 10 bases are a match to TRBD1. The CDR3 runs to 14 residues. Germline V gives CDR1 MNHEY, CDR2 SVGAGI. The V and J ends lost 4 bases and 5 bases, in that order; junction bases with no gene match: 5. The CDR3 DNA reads TGTGCCAGCAGTTCCGGGACAGGGGTCCACGAGCAGTACTTC. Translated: CASSSGTGVHEQYF.

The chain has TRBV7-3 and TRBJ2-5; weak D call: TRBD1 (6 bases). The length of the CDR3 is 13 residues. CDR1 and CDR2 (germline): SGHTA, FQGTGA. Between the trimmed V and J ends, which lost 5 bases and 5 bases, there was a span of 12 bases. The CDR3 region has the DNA TGTGCCAGCAGCGGACAGTCCCGGGAGACCCAGTACTTC. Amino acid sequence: CASSGQSRETQYF.

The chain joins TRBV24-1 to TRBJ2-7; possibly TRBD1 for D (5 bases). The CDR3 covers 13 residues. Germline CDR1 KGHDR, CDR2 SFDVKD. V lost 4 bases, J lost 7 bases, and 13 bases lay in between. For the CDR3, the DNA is TGTGCCACCAGTGACCCCGCAGGGCGAGAGCAGTACTTC. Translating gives CATSDPAGREQYF.

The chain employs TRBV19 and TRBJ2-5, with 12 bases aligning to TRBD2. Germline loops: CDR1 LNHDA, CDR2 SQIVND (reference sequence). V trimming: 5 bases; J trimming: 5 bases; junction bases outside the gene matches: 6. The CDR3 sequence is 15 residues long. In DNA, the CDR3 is TGTGCCAGTAGTGGGGGACTAGCGGGTTCCGAGACCCAGTACTTC. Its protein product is CASSGGLAGSETQYF. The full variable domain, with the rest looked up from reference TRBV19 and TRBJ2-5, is DGGITQSPKYLFRKEGQNVTLSCEQNLNHDAMYWYRQDPGQGLRLIYYSQIVNDFQKGDIAEGYSVSREKKESFPLTVTSAQKNPTAFYLCASSGGLAGSETQYFGPGTRLLVL.

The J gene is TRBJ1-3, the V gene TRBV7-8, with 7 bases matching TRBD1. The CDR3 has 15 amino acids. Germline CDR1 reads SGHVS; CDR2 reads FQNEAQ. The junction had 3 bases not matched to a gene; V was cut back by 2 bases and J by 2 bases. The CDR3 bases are TGTGCCAGCAGCTTAACCGACAGGGCTGGAAACACCATATATTTT. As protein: CASSLTDRAGNTIYF.

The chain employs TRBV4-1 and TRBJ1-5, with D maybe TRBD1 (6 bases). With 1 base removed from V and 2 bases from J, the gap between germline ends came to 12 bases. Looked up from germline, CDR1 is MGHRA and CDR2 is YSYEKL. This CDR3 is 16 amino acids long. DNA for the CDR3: TGCGCCAGCAGCCAAGGGCGCAGGGGAGGCAATCAGCCCCAGCATTTT. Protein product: CASSQGRRGGNQPQHF.

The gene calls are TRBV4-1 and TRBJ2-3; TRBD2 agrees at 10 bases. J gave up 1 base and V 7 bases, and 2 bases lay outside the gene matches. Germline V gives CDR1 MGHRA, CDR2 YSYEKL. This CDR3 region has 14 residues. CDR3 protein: CASNLAGGTDTQYF. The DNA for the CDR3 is TGCGCCAGCAACCTAGCGGGGGGCACAGATACGCAGTATTTT.

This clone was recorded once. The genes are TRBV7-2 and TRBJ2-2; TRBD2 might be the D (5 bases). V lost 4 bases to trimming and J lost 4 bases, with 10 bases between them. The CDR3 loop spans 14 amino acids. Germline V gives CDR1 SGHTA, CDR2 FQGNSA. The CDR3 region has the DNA TGTGCCAGCAGCTCATTTCGGGGCACCGGGGAGCTGTTTTTT. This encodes CASSSFRGTGELFF.

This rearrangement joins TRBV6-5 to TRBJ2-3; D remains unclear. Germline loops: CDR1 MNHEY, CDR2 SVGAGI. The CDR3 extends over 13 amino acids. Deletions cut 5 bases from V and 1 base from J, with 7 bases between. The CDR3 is CASSRKGTDTQYF. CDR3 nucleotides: TGTGCCAGCAGTCGGAAGGGCACAGATACGCAGTATTTT.

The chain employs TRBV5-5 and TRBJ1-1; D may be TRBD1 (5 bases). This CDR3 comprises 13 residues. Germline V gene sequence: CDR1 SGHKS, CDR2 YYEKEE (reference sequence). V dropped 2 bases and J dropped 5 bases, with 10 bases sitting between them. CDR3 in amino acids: CASSFGRGTEAFF. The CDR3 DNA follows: TGTGCCAGCAGCTTTGGACGGGGGACTGAAGCTTTCTTT. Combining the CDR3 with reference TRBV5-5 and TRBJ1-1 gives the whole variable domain DAGVTQSPTHLIKTRGQQVTLRCSPISGHKSVSWYQQVLGQGPQFIFQYYEKEERGRGNFPDRFSARQFPNYSSELNVNALLLGDSALYLCASSFGRGTEAFFGQGTRLTVV.

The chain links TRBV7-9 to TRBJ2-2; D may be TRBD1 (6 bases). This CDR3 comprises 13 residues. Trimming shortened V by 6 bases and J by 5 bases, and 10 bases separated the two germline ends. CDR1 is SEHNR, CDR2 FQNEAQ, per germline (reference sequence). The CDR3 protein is CASRQGWTGELFF. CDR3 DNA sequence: TGTGCCAGCAGACAGGGTTGGACCGGGGAGCTGTTTTTT.

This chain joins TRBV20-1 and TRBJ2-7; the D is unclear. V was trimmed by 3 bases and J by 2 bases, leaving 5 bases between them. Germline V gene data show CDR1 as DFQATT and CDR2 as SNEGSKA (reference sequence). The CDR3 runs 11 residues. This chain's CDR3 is CSASLAYEQYF. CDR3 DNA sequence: TGCAGTGCTAGCCTAGCCTACGAGCAGTACTTC.

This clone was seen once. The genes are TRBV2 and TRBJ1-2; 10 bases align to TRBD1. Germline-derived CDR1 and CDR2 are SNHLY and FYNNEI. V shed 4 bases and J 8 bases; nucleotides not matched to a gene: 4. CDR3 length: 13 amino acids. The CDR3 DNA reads TGTGCCAGCAGTGGCCGGGACAGGGGCGGCTACACCTTC. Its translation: CASSGRDRGGYTF.

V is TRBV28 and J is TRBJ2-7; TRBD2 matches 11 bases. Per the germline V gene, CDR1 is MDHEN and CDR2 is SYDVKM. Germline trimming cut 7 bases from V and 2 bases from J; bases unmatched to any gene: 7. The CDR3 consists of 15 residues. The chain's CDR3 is CASIETSGSTYEQYF. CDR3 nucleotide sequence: TGTGCCAGCATCGAAACTAGCGGGAGTACCTACGAGCAGTACTTC.

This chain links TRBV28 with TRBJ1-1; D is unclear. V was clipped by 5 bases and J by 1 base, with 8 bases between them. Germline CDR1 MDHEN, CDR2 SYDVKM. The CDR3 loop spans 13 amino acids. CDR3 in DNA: TGTGCCAGCAGTATACGACAGAACACTGAAGCTTTCTTT. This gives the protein CASSIRQNTEAFF.

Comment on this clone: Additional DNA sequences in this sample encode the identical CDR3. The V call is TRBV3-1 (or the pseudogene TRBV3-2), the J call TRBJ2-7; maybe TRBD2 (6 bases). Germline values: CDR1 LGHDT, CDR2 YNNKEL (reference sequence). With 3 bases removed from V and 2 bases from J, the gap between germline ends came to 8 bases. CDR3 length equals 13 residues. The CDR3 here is CASSQGLTYEQYF. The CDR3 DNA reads TGTGCCAGCAGCCAGGGACTGACCTACGAGCAGTACTTC.

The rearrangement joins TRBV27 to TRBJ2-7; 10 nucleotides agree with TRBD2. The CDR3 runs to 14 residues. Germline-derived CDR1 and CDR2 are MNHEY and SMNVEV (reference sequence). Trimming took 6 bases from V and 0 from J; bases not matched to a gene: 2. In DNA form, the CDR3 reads TGTGCCAGCAGCTCTAGCGGGAGCTCCTACGAGCAGTACTTC. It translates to CASSSSGSSYEQYF.

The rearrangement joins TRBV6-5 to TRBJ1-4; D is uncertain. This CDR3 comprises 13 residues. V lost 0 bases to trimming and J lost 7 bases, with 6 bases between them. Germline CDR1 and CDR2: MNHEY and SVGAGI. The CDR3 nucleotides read TGTGCCAGCAGTTACTCGATCCGTGAAAAACTGTTTTTT. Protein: CASSYSIREKLFF.